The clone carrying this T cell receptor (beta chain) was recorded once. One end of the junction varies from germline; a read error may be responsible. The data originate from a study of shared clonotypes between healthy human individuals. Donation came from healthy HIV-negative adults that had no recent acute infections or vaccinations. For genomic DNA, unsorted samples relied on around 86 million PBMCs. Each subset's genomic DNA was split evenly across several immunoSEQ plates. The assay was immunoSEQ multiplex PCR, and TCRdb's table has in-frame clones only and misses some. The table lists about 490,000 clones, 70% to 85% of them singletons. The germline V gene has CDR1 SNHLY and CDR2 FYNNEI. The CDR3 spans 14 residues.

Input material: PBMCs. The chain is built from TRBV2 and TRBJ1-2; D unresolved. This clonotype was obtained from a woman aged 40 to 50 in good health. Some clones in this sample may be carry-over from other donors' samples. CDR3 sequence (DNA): TGTGCCAGCAGTAGGGCTCGGATATACTATGGCCACACCTTC. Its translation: CASSRARIYYGHTF.